This entry concerns a single T cell receptor (beta chain). J was trimmed by 8 bases and V by 8 bases; bases with no gene match: 15. CDR1 SEHNR and CDR2 FQNEAQ come from the germline V gene (reference sequence). The CDR3 sequence is 15 residues long. This record belongs to a study of blood T cell repertoires in COVID-19. For the study at large: The United States, Italy and Spain were the sources of the acute and convalescent COVID-19 samples. In each case, the material was cDNA or gDNA derived from T cells, B-cell-depleted T cells, or PBMCs.

Libraries were prepared by immunoSEQ multiplex PCR; TCRdb keeps only in-frame clonotypes and omits some of them. The sample includes 250,000 to 400,000 clones, approximately 90% of them seen just once. Sequenced: peripheral blood. The TCR originated in a woman younger than 45 with COVID-19, enrolled during active disease. This chain links TRBV7-9 with TRBJ2-4; 7 bases line up with TRBD2. The CDR3 spells CASRSGRGRGDIQYF. For the CDR3, the DNA is TGTGCCAGCCGAAGTGGGAGGGGAAGAGGGGACATTCAGTACTTC.